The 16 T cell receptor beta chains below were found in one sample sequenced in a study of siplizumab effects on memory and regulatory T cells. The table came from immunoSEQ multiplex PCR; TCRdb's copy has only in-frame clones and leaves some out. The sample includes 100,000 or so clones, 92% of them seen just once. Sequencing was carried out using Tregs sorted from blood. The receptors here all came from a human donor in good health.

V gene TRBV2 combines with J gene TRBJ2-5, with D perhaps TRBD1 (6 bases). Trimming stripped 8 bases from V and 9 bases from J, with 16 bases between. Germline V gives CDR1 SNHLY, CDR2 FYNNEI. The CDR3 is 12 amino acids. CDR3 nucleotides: TGTGCCAGCCAAACAGGGATGTTGTCCCAGTACTTC. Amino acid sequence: CASQTGMLSQYF.

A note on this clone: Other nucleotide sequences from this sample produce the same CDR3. In DNA, the CDR3 is TGTGCCAGCAGAAAGACAGGGGGGTCCTACGAGCAGTACTTC. Amino acid sequence: CASRKTGGSYEQYF. This chain links TRBV28 with TRBJ2-7; 9 positions match TRBD1. The CDR3 totals 14 residues. V dropped 6 bases and J dropped 1; count of bases not matched to a gene: 4. Germline loops: CDR1 MDHEN, CDR2 SYDVKM.

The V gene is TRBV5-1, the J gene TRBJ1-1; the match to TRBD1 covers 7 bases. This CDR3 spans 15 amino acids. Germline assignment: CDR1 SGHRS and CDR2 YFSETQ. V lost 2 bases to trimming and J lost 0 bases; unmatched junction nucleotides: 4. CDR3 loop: CASSFEQGMNTEAFF. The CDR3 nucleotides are TGCGCCAGCAGCTTTGAACAGGGGATGAACACTGAAGCTTTCTTT.

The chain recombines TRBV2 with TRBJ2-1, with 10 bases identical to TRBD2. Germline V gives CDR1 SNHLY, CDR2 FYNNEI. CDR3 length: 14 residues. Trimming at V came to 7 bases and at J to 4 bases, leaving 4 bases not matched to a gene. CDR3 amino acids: CASTPSGSYNEQFF. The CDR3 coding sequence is TGTGCCAGCACTCCTAGCGGGAGTTACAATGAGCAGTTCTTC.

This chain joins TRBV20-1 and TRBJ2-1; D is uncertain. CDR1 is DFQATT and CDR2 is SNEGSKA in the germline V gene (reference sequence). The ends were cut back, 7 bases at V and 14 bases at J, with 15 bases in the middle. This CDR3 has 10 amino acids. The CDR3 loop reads CSEDRRKEFF. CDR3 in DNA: TGCAGTGAGGACCGGCGGAAGGAGTTCTTC.

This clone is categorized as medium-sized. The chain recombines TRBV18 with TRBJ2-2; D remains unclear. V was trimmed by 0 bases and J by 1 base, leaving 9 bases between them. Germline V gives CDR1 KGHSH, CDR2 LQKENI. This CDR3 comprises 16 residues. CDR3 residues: CASSPPSVRNTGELFF. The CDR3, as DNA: TGTGCCAGCTCACCACCTTCCGTCCGGAACACCGGGGAGCTGTTTTTT.

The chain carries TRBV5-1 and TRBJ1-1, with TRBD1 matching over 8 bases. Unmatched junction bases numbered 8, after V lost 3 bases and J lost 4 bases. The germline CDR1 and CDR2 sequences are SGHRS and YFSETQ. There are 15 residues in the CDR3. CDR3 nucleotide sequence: TGCGCCAGCAGCTGGAAACAGGGGGATGGCACTGAAGCTTTCTTT. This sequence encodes CASSWKQGDGTEAFF.

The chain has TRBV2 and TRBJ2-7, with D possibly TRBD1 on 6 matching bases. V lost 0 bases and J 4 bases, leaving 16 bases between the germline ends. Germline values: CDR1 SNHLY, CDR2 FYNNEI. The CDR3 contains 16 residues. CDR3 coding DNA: TGTGCCAGCAGTGAAGCGATAGCTAGCAGGGGATACGAGCAGTACTTC. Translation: CASSEAIASRGYEQYF.

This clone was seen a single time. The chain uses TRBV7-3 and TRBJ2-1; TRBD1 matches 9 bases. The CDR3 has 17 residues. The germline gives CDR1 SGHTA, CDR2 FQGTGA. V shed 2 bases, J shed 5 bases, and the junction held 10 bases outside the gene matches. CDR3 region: CASSLALRGQGHNEQFF. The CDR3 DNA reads TGTGCCAGCAGCTTAGCGCTTAGGGGACAGGGTCACAATGAGCAGTTCTTC.

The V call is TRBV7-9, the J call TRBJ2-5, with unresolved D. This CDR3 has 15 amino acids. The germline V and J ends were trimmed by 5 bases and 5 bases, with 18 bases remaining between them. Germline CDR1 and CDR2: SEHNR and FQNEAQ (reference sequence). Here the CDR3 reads CASSLPVFRWETQYF. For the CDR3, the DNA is TGTGCCAGCAGCCTCCCGGTCTTTAGATGGGAGACCCAGTACTTC.

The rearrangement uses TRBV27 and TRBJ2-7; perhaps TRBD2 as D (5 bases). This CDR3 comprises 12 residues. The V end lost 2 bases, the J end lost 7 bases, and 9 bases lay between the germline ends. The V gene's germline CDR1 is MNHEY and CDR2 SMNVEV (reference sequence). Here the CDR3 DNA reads TGTGCCAGCAGTTTAAATAGAGGGGAGCAGTACTTC. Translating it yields CASSLNRGEQYF.

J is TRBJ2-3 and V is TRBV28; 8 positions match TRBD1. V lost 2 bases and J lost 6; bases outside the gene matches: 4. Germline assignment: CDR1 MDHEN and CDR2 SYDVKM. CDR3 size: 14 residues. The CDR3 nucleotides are TGTGCCAGCAGTTTACCAGGGGGCTGGGATACGCAGTATTTT. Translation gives CASSLPGGWDTQYF. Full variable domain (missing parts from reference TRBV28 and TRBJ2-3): DVKVTQSSRYLVKRTGEKVFLECVQDMDHENMFWYRQDPGLGLRLIYFSYDVKMKEKGDIPEGYSVSREKKERFSLILESASTNQTSMYLCASSLPGGWDTQYFGPGTRLTVL.

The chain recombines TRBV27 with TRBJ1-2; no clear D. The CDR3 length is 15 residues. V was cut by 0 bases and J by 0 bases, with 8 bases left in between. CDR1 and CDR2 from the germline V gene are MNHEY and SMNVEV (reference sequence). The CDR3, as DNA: TGTGCCAGCAGTTTATCGAGGGCCGCTAACTATGGCTACACCTTC. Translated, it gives CASSLSRAANYGYTF.

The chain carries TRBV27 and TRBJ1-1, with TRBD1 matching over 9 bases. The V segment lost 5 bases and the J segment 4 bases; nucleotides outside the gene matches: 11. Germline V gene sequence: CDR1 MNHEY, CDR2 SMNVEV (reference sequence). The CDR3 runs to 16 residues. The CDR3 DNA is TGTGCCAGCAGTCCCAGTCCCGGGACAGGGCCCACTGAAGCTTTCTTT. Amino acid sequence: CASSPSPGTGPTEAFF.

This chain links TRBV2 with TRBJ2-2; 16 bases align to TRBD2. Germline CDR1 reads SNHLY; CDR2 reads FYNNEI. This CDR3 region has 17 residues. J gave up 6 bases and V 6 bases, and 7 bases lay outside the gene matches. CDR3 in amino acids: CASSEGLAGGRSGELFF. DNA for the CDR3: TGTGCCAGCAGCGAGGGACTAGCGGGAGGGCGATCCGGGGAGCTGTTTTTT.

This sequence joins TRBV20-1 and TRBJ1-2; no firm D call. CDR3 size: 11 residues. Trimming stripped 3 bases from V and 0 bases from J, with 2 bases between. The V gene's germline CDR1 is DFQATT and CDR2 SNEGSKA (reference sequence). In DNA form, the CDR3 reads TGCAGTGCTAGTTCTAACTATGGCTACACCTTC. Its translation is CSASSNYGYTF.